The present entry profiles one T cell receptor (beta chain) with its context. Its antigen is not identified. These data come from a study of shared clonotypes between healthy human individuals. The study, taken as a whole, reports: Sampling used blood alone; tissue repertoires probably differ. Clonotype sharing among donors, it was expected, would be affected by sequencing depth. Relative to memory subsets, naive subsets generally showed larger estimated richness.

Sequenced by immunoSEQ multiplex PCR; TCRdb stores in-frame clones only, minus some. This table holds over 850,000 clones, approximately 80% found once. Donors had no recently reported acute infections or vaccinations and were HIV-negative. The receptor's source is a man between 18 and 29 years old in good health. Some clones in this sample may be carry-over from other donors' samples. Source material: memory CD4+ T cells from PBMCs. The subset here: CD45RA-negative fraction.

DNA for the CDR3: TGTGCCAGCAGACACGACGTGAGGGGTCGGCCTTATGGCTACACCTTC. Translating gives CASRHDVRGRPYGYTF. The J gene is TRBJ1-2, the V gene TRBV28, with a possible D match to TRBD1 (5 bases). Between the trimmed V and J ends, which lost 6 bases and 5 bases, there was a span of 22 bases. The CDR3 covers 16 residues. CDR1 is MDHEN and CDR2 is SYDVKM in the germline V gene.